A single sample is the source of the 26 T cell receptor beta chains below, sequenced in a study of cytomegalovirus exposure and HLA in healthy donors. In the PCR, 60 Vbeta and 13 Jbeta primers were used. Only in-frame clones appear in the TCRdb table, and some are missing; sequencing was by immunoSEQ multiplex PCR. This repertoire includes over 110,000 clones. The sample consisted of PBMCs. The source is a male donor in good health and CMV-seronegative.

The chain has TRBV5-1 and TRBJ2-3, with D unresolved. CDR3 size: 14 residues. Germline V gives CDR1 SGHRS, CDR2 YFSETQ. Trimming left V 4 bases short and J 0 bases short, with 9 bases between. This CDR3 reads CASSPLGSTDTQYF. Here the CDR3 DNA reads TGCGCCAGCAGCCCCCTTGGCAGCACAGATACGCAGTATTTT.

The rearrangement uses TRBV7-9 and TRBJ1-2; D is unclear. Trimming stripped 5 bases from V and 6 bases from J, with 19 bases between. Per germline, CDR1 SEHNR and CDR2 FQNEAQ (reference sequence). This CDR3 spans 15 amino acids. CDR3 protein: CASSLAGPTPNGYTF. CDR3 bases: TGTGCCAGCAGCCTCGCGGGTCCAACTCCGAATGGCTACACCTTC.

This chain's CDR3 is CASSFRAGGRVVGETQYF. CDR3 nucleotide sequence: TGTGCCAGCAGTTTTCGAGCGGGGGGTCGGGTAGTAGGAGAGACCCAGTACTTC. The J gene is TRBJ2-5, the V gene TRBV27, with 9 bases fitting TRBD2. The ends lost 3 bases at V and 4 bases at J; junction bases unmatched: 15. The CDR3 is 18 residues long. Germline CDR1 MNHEY, CDR2 SMNVEV (reference sequence).

The J gene is TRBJ1-4, the V gene TRBV18; D may be TRBD1 (6 bases). This CDR3 is built from 15 residues. The V end was cut by 4 bases, the J end by 10 bases, with 19 bases between. Germline assignment: CDR1 KGHSH and CDR2 LQKENI. In nucleotides, the CDR3 is TGTGCCAGCTCACATCCGACGGCTGAAGGGGGAAAACTGTTTTTT. This codes for CASSHPTAEGGKLFF.

The V and J genes are TRBV28 and TRBJ2-7; perhaps TRBD1 as D (6 bases). This CDR3 contains 13 residues. With 7 bases removed from V and 4 bases from J, the gap between germline ends came to 14 bases. Looked up from germline, CDR1 is MDHEN and CDR2 is SYDVKM. The CDR3 spells CASTTQGWYEQYF. In DNA form, the CDR3 reads TGTGCCAGCACCACCCAGGGGTGGTACGAGCAGTACTTC.

The chain uses TRBV7-2 and TRBJ2-7, with 9 bases matching TRBD2. Germline CDR1 is SGHTA and CDR2 is FQGNSA. With 5 bases clipped from V and 7 bases from J, the junction kept 12 bases outside the gene matches. This CDR3 is built from 15 residues. The CDR3 is CASSVSGRGAGEQYF. The CDR3 DNA reads TGTGCCAGCAGCGTTAGCGGGAGAGGTGCGGGAGAGCAGTACTTC.

CDR3 region: CARSYLGKLQGRVRGNEKLFF. CDR3 sequence (DNA): TGTGCCAGAAGCTACTTGGGGAAATTACAGGGAAGGGTGCGAGGGAATGAAAAACTGTTTTTT. The chain is built from TRBV5-3 and TRBJ1-4; perhaps TRBD1 as D (6 bases). Being an ORF, TRBV5-3 has a function that is uncertain. V was cut by 3 bases and J by 5 bases, with 32 bases left in between. This CDR3 has 21 amino acids.

This chain joins TRBV6-5 and TRBJ2-7; D possibly corresponds to TRBD1 (7 bases). The CDR3 sequence is 15 residues long. Germline V gives CDR1 MNHEY, CDR2 SVGAGI. V was trimmed by 1 base and J by 3 bases, leaving 13 bases between them. The CDR3 region is CASSYFGRGDYEQYF. CDR3 nucleotide sequence: TGTGCCAGCAGTTACTTCGGCAGGGGGGACTACGAGCAGTACTTC.

The chain links TRBV25-1 to TRBJ2-1; D is possibly TRBD2 (5 bases). Germline-derived CDR1 and CDR2 are MGHDK and SYGVNS. CDR3 length: 14 residues. V dropped 3 bases and J dropped 6 bases, with 12 bases sitting between them. Here the CDR3 DNA reads TGTGCCAGCAGTGACAGCCTACTAGTCAATGAGCAGTTCTTC. Its protein product is CASSDSLLVNEQFF.

This chain links TRBV4-1 with TRBJ2-7; TRBD2 might be the D (6 bases). The V end was cut by 0 bases, the J end by 1 base, with 13 bases between. Germline lookup yields CDR1 MGHRA and CDR2 YSYEKL. The CDR3 length is 16 residues. The CDR3 nucleotides read TGCGCCAGCAGCCAAGAGTCGAGCGGGCCATCCTACGAGCAGTACTTC. This sequence encodes CASSQESSGPSYEQYF.

The rearrangement joins TRBV5-1 to TRBJ1-6; 8 bases are shared with TRBD1. CDR1 is SGHRS, CDR2 YFSETQ, per germline. The CDR3 spans 15 residues. J lost 7 bases, V lost 3 bases, and 6 bases had no gene match. The CDR3 coding sequence is TGCGCCAGCAGCTCCGGGACAGGATACAATTCACCCCTCCACTTT. Encoded protein: CASSSGTGYNSPLHF.

The chain couples TRBV13 to TRBJ2-7; 7 nucleotides line up with TRBD2. The CDR3 covers 14 residues. Germline V gives CDR1 PRHDT, CDR2 FYEKMQ (reference sequence). V shed 4 bases, J shed 3 bases, and the junction held 6 bases outside the gene matches. In nucleotides, the CDR3 is TGTGCCAGCAGCTCCGGACTAGATCTCTACGAGCAGTACTTC. Translated: CASSSGLDLYEQYF. The full variable domain, rest sourced from reference TRBV13 and TRBJ2-7, is AAGVIQSPRHLIKEKRETATLKCYPIPRHDTVYWYQQGPGQDPQFLISFYEKMQSDKGSIPDRFSAQQFSDYHSELNMSSLELGDSALYFCASSSGLDLYEQYFGPGTRLTVT.

The J gene is TRBJ2-1, the V gene TRBV29-1; 9 positions match TRBD1. Germline V gene lookup returns CDR1 SQVTM and CDR2 ANQGSEA. The CDR3 length is 14 residues. Germline trimming cut 4 bases from V and 7 bases from J; bases unmatched to any gene: 8. The CDR3 here is CSVVDRGKANEQFF. As DNA, the CDR3 is TGCAGCGTTGTGGACAGGGGAAAGGCGAATGAGCAGTTCTTC.

The genes are TRBV18 and TRBJ1-5, with 7 positions matching TRBD1. CDR1 is KGHSH, CDR2 LQKENI, per germline. The CDR3 is 14 amino acids. The V and J ends lost 6 bases and 0 bases, in that order; junction bases with no gene match: 2. CDR3 region: CASSGQYSNQPQHF. CDR3 DNA sequence: TGTGCCAGCTCGGGACAGTATAGCAATCAGCCCCAGCATTTT.

V usage is TRBV5-4 and J usage is TRBJ1-2, with D uncertain. The CDR3 spans 15 residues. Trimming shortened V by 0 bases and J by 6 bases, and 15 bases separated the two germline ends. The germline CDR1 and CDR2 sequences are SGHNT and YYREEE (reference sequence). The CDR3 DNA reads TGTGCCAGCAGCTTGGAGTCCCCACGACAAGATGGCTACACCTTC. Its protein product is CASSLESPRQDGYTF.

The V call is TRBV15, the J call TRBJ1-2; D is unresolved. V shed 5 bases and J shed 4 bases, with 17 bases lying between them. The CDR3 consists of 15 residues. Germline lookup yields CDR1 LNHNV and CDR2 YYDKDF (reference sequence). Here the CDR3 reads CATSPEFDISYGYTF. The CDR3 nucleotides are TGTGCCACCAGCCCAGAGTTTGACATCTCCTATGGCTACACCTTC.

The chain carries TRBV5-4 and TRBJ2-7; 8 bases fit TRBD1. With 1 base clipped from V and 3 bases from J, the junction kept 0 bases outside the gene matches. This CDR3 spans 13 amino acids. The V gene's germline CDR1 is SGHNT and CDR2 YYREEE (reference sequence). The CDR3 sequence: CASSLTGGYEQYF. The CDR3 nucleotides read TGTGCCAGCAGCTTGACAGGGGGCTACGAGCAGTACTTC. Variable domain in full (rest from reference TRBV5-4 and TRBJ2-7): ETGVTQSPTHLIKTRGQQVTLRCSSQSGHNTVSWYQQALGQGPQFIFQYYREEENGRGNFPPRFSGLQFPNYSSELNVNALELDDSALYLCASSLTGGYEQYFGPGTRLTVT.

In DNA, the CDR3 is TGTGCCAGTAGTAGCACAGCGAACACTGAAGCTTTCTTT. Translated: CASSSTANTEAFF. V is TRBV19 and J is TRBJ1-1; D gene ambiguous. The CDR3 covers 13 residues. V dropped 4 bases and J dropped 1 base, with 7 bases sitting between them. From germline, CDR1 is LNHDA and CDR2 SQIVND (reference sequence).

The chain employs TRBV27 and TRBJ1-2, with 7 bases that match TRBD1. V shed 4 bases, J shed 2 bases, and the junction held 1 base outside the gene matches. The CDR3 sequence is 13 residues long. Germline-derived CDR1 and CDR2 are MNHEY and SMNVEV (reference sequence). The CDR3 region is CASSSTGNYGYTF. DNA of the CDR3: TGTGCCAGCAGTTCGACAGGGAACTATGGCTACACCTTC.

The chain carries TRBV6-5 and TRBJ2-6; a weak D match, TRBD1 (5 bases). Germline-derived CDR1 and CDR2 are MNHEY and SVGAGI. The CDR3 contains 16 residues. Trimming shortened V by 4 bases and J by 0 bases, and 10 bases separated the two germline ends. The CDR3 nucleotides read TGTGCCAGCAGTTGGGCAGGGAACTCTGGGGCCAACGTCCTGACTTTC. Its translation: CASSWAGNSGANVLTF.

The chain couples TRBV5-6 to TRBJ1-3, with D possibly TRBD1 on 5 matching bases. The V and J ends lost 4 bases and 4 bases respectively, with 18 bases between them. The CDR3 contains 16 residues. Germline loops: CDR1 SGHDT, CDR2 YYEEEE. The CDR3 DNA reads TGTGCCAGCAGCCTGCCGGGGGGGGTAGAGGGAAACACCATATATTTT. As protein: CASSLPGGVEGNTIYF.

The chain recombines TRBV7-8 with TRBJ2-7; TRBD2 aligns across 8 bases. This CDR3 has 14 amino acids. With 3 bases clipped from V and 5 bases from J, the junction kept 6 bases outside the gene matches. Germline V gene data show CDR1 as SGHVS and CDR2 as FQNEAQ. This CDR3 is CASSFIGTRNEQYF. The CDR3, as DNA: TGTGCCAGCAGCTTTATTGGGACTAGGAACGAGCAGTACTTC. Full variable domain (missing parts from reference TRBV7-8 and TRBJ2-7): GAGVSQSPRYKVAKRGQDVALRCDPISGHVSLFWYQQALGQGPEFLTYFQNEAQLDKSGLPSDRFFAERPEGSVSTLKIQRTQQEDSAVYLCASSFIGTRNEQYFGPGTRLTVT.

The chain employs TRBV19 and TRBJ2-7; 11 bases are a match to TRBD1. CDR3 length equals 14 residues. V dropped 4 bases and J dropped 2; count of bases not matched to a gene: 1. Germline loops: CDR1 LNHDA, CDR2 SQIVND (reference sequence). The DNA of the CDR3 is TGTGCCAGTAGTAGGGGACAGGGGGCCTACGAGCAGTACTTC. Translated, it gives CASSRGQGAYEQYF.

J is TRBJ1-4 and V is TRBV27; D is perhaps TRBD1 (6 bases). V was shortened by 6 bases and J by 2 bases, with 13 bases between the two germline ends. There are 15 residues in the CDR3. Looked up from germline, CDR1 is MNHEY and CDR2 is SMNVEV (reference sequence). CDR3 protein: CASRRGGATNEKLFF. The CDR3 DNA is TGTGCCAGCAGGCGAGGGGGGGCGACTAATGAAAAACTGTTTTTT.

The chain combines TRBV29-1 with TRBJ2-1; 9 nucleotides align to TRBD1. The CDR3 extends over 13 amino acids. With V trimmed by 6 bases and J by 9 bases, 9 bases remained unmatched. Germline V lookup: CDR1 SQVTM, CDR2 ANQGSEA. Written as DNA, the CDR3 is TGCAGCGTGGAGACAGGGGGAATGGGTGAGCAGTTCTTC. Its protein is CSVETGGMGEQFF.

The J gene is TRBJ2-7, the V gene TRBV13, with 9 positions matching TRBD2. The CDR3 extends over 15 amino acids. Germline V gene lookup returns CDR1 PRHDT and CDR2 FYEKMQ (reference sequence). Losses at the gene ends were 2 bases for V and 3 bases for J; bases not matched to a gene: 5. The CDR3 DNA follows: TGTGCCAGCAGCTTACGAGCGGGAGGTTACTACGAGCAGTACTTC. It encodes CASSLRAGGYYEQYF.